This T cell receptor beta chain was captured in a study of cytomegalovirus exposure and HLA in healthy donors. CDR3 length: 16 amino acids. CDR1 is LNHDA, CDR2 SQIVND, per germline (reference sequence). Trimming pared 7 bases from V and 6 bases from J, leaving 22 bases between. TCRdb keeps only in-frame clones here, not all; method: immunoSEQ multiplex PCR. Altogether 55,000 to 65,000 clones are present, just over 90% being singletons, with the ten largest covering 0.9% to 1.4%. Notes on this clone: Its specificity is unknown.

Study results and limitations: Among the CMV-associated chains, three were confirmed in vitro as specific for CMV antigens. That first-cohort TCR clusters tended to co-occur in the 100 to 150 validation repertoires was found in a later analysis.

Source material: PBMCs. The source of this sequence is a young man in good health and CMV-seronegative. The chain links TRBV19 to TRBJ2-1; possibly TRBD2 for D (6 bases). CDR3 coding DNA: TGTGCCAGTACCAAGAAGGAGGGGCGTCGGGGCAATGAGCAGTTCTTC. Its protein is CASTKKEGRRGNEQFF. Filled out from reference TRBV19 and TRBJ2-1, the complete variable domain reads DGGITQSPKYLFRKEGQNVTLSCEQNLNHDAMYWYRQDPGQGLRLIYYSQIVNDFQKGDIAEGYSVSREKKESFPLTVTSAQKNPTAFYLCASTKKEGRRGNEQFFGPGTRLTVL.